This TCR beta chain was found in a study of blood T cell repertoires in COVID-19. Study context: Sources were T cells, B-cell-depleted T cells, or PBMCs; the material itself was cDNA or gDNA.

In Seattle, patients joined the study during active infection and were tracked longitudinally. The data were produced by immunoSEQ multiplex PCR, yet TCRdb's version contains in-frame clones alone and is incomplete. The sample shows about 180,000 clones, around nine tenths of them seen only once. V was clipped by 6 bases and J by 9 bases, with 21 bases between them. The germline V gene encodes CDR1 MNHEY and CDR2 SMNVEV (reference sequence). This CDR3 region has 16 residues. The chain has TRBV27 and TRBJ1-6; D is ambiguous. The clonotype originates from a woman in her 70s with COVID-19, enrolled during active disease. What was sequenced was peripheral blood. The CDR3 bases are TGTGCCAGCAGGAGGGCGGCCGGAGCACCGACTTCACCCCTCCACTTT. Residues: CASRRAAGAPTSPLHF.